The clone carrying this T cell receptor beta chain is deemed medium-sized (0.01 to 0.1%). Its antigen is still unknown. The sequence runs out 3 residues before the end of the CDR3; the remainder is reconstructed from the germline J gene. This entry comes from a study of T cell clonality in common variable immunodeficiency. Some clones are missing from TCRdb's copy, which holds only in-frame ones; the method was immunoSEQ multiplex PCR. Listed for the sample are some 53,000 clones, none seen a single time. Study conclusions and caveats: Reportedly, TCR beta sequences from common variable immunodeficiency showed fewer deletions and N-nucleotide insertions. CVID subjects showed higher TCRbeta clonality than healthy controls.

Blood samples were heparinized, about 5 to 9 ml per donor. This CDR3 is 14 amino acids long. Germline CDR1 and CDR2: LGHNA and YNFKEQ. Trimming stripped 7 bases from V and 7 bases from J, with 19 bases between. This clonotype was obtained from a person aged 18 to 75 in good health. The rearrangement uses TRBV4-2 and TRBJ1-1; D perhaps matches TRBD1 (6 bases). The sample comprised peripheral blood mononuclear cells. CDR3 sequence: CASTGGWGHLEAFF. Partial CDR3 DNA: TGTGCCAGCACCGGAGGGTGGGGACACCTTGAA.